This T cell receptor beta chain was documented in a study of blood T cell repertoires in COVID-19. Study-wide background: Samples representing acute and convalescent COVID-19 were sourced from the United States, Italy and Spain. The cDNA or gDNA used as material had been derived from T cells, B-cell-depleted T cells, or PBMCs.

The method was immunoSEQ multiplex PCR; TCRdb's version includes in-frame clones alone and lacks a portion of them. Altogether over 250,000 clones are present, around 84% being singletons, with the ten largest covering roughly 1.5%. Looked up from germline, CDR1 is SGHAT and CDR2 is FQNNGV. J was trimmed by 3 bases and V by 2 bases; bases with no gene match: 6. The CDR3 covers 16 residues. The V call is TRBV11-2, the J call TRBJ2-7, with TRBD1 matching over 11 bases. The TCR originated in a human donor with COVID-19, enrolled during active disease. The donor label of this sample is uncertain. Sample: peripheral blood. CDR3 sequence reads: CASSLNPGTGGYEQYF. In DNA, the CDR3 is TGTGCCAGCAGCTTAAACCCCGGGACAGGGGGCTACGAGCAGTACTTC. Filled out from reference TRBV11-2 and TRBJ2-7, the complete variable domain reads EAGVAQSPRYKIIEKRQSVAFWCNPISGHATLYWYQQILGQGPKLLIQFQNNGVVDDSQLPKDRFSAERLKGVDSTLKIQPAKLEDSAVYLCASSLNPGTGGYEQYFGPGTRLTVT.